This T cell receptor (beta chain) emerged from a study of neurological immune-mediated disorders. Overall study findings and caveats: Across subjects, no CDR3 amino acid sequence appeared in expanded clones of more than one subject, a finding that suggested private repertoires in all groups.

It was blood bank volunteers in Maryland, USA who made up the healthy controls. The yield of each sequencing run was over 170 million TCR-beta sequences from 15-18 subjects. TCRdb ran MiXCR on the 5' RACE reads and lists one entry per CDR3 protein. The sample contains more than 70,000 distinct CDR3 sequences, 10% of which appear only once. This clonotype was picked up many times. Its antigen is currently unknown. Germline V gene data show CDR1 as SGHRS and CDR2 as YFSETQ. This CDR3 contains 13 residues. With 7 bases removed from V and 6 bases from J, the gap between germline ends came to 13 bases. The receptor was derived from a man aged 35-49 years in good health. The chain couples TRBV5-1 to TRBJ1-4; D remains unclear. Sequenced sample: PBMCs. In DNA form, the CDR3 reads TGCGCCAGCCGGACCTTAAGTGATGAAAAACTGTTTTTT. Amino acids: CASRTLSDEKLFF.